The present T cell receptor beta chain was sequenced within a study of T cells in localized non-small cell lung cancer. Germline lookup yields CDR1 MDHEN and CDR2 SYDVKM. The ends were cut back, 5 bases at V and 1 base at J, with 11 bases in the middle. The CDR3 extends over 14 amino acids. Study-level findings and limits: Density of T cells in blood, when higher, went with longer overall survival. When the top 100 tumor clones were examined, a median about 60 of them also appeared in the adjacent lung, which was paired and uninvolved.

On this clone itself: Its target is unknown.

Sequencing used immunoSEQ multiplex PCR; TCRdb keeps in-frame clones, though not all of them. The table has some 10,000 clones, approximately 50% seen once. The source is a woman between 35 and 70 years old with stage II squamous cell lung carcinoma. The chain recombines TRBV28 with TRBJ2-5; maybe TRBD2 (5 bases). This specimen consisted of lymph node tissue, obtained before any cancer treatment. The CDR3 sequence is CASSLLGRQETQYF. For the CDR3, the DNA is TGTGCCAGCAGTCTACTAGGACGCCAAGAGACCCAGTACTTC.